These 21 T cell receptor beta chains were sequenced from one sample in a study of blood T cell repertoires in COVID-19. The protocol was immunoSEQ multiplex PCR, while the TCRdb copy is restricted to in-frame clones and leaves out a portion. The sample has under 300,000 clones, over 75% seen once. The sample consisted of peripheral blood. These receptors all stem from a man aged 30 to 45 who had recovered from COVID-19.

The CDR3 spells CASSSGAAELGGNEQFF. The CDR3 nucleotides are TGTGCCAGCTCATCAGGGGCAGCTGAACTCGGAGGTAATGAGCAGTTCTTC. The chain is built from TRBV18 and TRBJ2-1; tentatively, D is TRBD1 (6 bases). Deletions cut 5 bases from V and 7 bases from J, with 24 bases between. CDR1 is KGHSH and CDR2 is LQKENI in the germline V gene. The CDR3 loop spans 17 amino acids.

This clone was seen repeatedly, ten times or more. This chain connects TRBV19 to TRBJ1-5; a possible D gene is TRBD1 (6 bases). Germline loops: CDR1 LNHDA, CDR2 SQIVND (reference sequence). V lost 8 bases and J lost 5, with 16 bases in between. This CDR3 is built from 14 residues. CDR3 bases: TGTGCCAGTCACGGGCCTCAGGGGCATCAGCCCCAGCATTTT. Residues: CASHGPQGHQPQHF.

This chain links TRBV3-1 (or the pseudogene TRBV3-2) with TRBJ1-2; no clear D gene. CDR1 and CDR2 (germline): LGHDT, YNNKEL (reference sequence). With 1 base removed from V and 8 bases from J, the gap between germline ends came to 11 bases. The CDR3 spans 13 residues. For the CDR3, the DNA is TGTGCCAGCAGCCAAGCAAGGGCGGGGGGCTACACCTTC. Protein product: CASSQARAGGYTF.

The chain has TRBV27 and TRBJ1-6; TRBD1 might be the D (5 bases). From germline, CDR1 is MNHEY and CDR2 SMNVEV (reference sequence). V lost 5 bases, J lost 0 bases, and 20 bases lay in between. The CDR3 has 19 amino acids. Here the CDR3 DNA reads TGTGCCAGCAGTCCCTCCCTTGGGGCTACCAGCTCCTATAATTCACCCCTCCACTTT. Amino acid sequence: CASSPSLGATSSYNSPLHF.

This chain links TRBV5-6 with TRBJ1-3; D ambiguous. Trimming left V 3 bases short and J 0 bases short, with 7 bases between. CDR3 size: 14 residues. Germline CDR1 SGHDT, CDR2 YYEEEE. The CDR3 sequence is CASSSLDSGNTIYF. The CDR3 DNA sequence: TGTGCCAGCAGCTCCCTAGACTCTGGAAACACCATATATTTT.

The chain combines TRBV6-5 with TRBJ2-7; D possibly corresponds to TRBD2 (5 bases). V gave up 2 bases and J gave up 4 bases, with 12 bases separating them. CDR3 length equals 14 residues. The germline gives CDR1 MNHEY, CDR2 SVGAGI. The DNA of the CDR3 is TGTGCCAGCAGTTACCGGGGTTCAGGATACGAGCAGTACTTC. As protein: CASSYRGSGYEQYF.

This chain joins TRBV7-2 and TRBJ2-5, with 7 bases lining up with TRBD2. With 2 bases clipped from V and 5 bases from J, the junction kept 5 bases outside the gene matches. The CDR3 contains 14 residues. Germline CDR1 SGHTA, CDR2 FQGNSA. CDR3 nucleotides: TGTGCCAGCAGCTTAACGGGGGGTGGGGAGACCCAGTACTTC. Protein: CASSLTGGGETQYF.

J is TRBJ1-1 and V is TRBV5-1; no clear D. V lost 3 bases to trimming and J lost 1 base, with 10 bases between them. This CDR3 region has 14 residues. The germline gives CDR1 SGHRS, CDR2 YFSETQ. CDR3 nucleotides: TGCGCCAGCAGCTCCGGGCGGGGGAACACTGAAGCTTTCTTT. Protein product: CASSSGRGNTEAFF.

This sequence joins TRBV7-2 and TRBJ2-3, with 7 bases lining up with TRBD2. This CDR3 comprises 16 residues. The V and J ends lost 6 bases and 10 bases, in that order; junction bases with no gene match: 19. Per the germline V gene, CDR1 is SGHTA and CDR2 is FQGNSA. Here the CDR3 DNA reads TGTGCCAGCAGTCGCGGCGGGGGAGAGGGCAGATCGGCGCAGTATTTT. This translates into CASSRGGGEGRSAQYF.

The chain is built from TRBV4-1 and TRBJ1-1; no firm D call. The CDR3 contains 16 residues. Deletions cut 2 bases from V and 10 bases from J, with 23 bases between. Germline values: CDR1 MGHRA, CDR2 YSYEKL. The CDR3 nucleotides read TGCGCCAGCAGCCAAACGACATCCGTCCCGATCTTAGGAGCTTTCTTT. It translates to CASSQTTSVPILGAFF.

V gene TRBV5-1 combines with J gene TRBJ1-4, with TRBD1 identical over 7 bases. With V trimmed by 7 bases and J by 8 bases, 8 bases remained unmatched. The CDR3 length is 13 residues. Germline loops: CDR1 SGHRS, CDR2 YFSETQ. The CDR3 sequence is CASRTTGTEKLFF. DNA for the CDR3: TGCGCCAGCCGTACGACAGGGACCGAAAAACTGTTTTTT.

This clone was recorded a few times. This chain connects TRBV4-2 to TRBJ2-1; weak D call: TRBD1 (6 bases). CDR3 length: 19 residues. Trimming took off 2 bases at V and 4 bases at J, with 24 bases between the two ends. Germline V gene sequence: CDR1 LGHNA, CDR2 YNFKEQ. The CDR3 DNA follows: TGTGCCAGCAGCCAAAGGGGGTGGGGAAGGGCCTTTACTTACAATGAGCAGTTCTTC. Protein product: CASSQRGWGRAFTYNEQFF.

This clone was seen a single time. The rearrangement links TRBV2 to TRBJ1-1, with D unclear. The V gene lost 6 bases and the J gene lost 10 bases, with 15 bases spanning the gap. The CDR3 is 12 residues long. Germline V gives CDR1 SNHLY, CDR2 FYNNEI. The CDR3 nucleotides are TGTGCCAGCAGCCGGGAATGGCTAGGAGCTTTCTTT. Its translation is CASSREWLGAFF.

This clone was counted a single time. The genes are TRBV27 and TRBJ2-1; 8 bases are a match to TRBD1. Looked up from germline, CDR1 is MNHEY and CDR2 is SMNVEV (reference sequence). CDR3 length: 13 residues. V gave up 10 bases and J gave up 12 bases; unmatched junction bases: 14. This chain's CDR3 is CATRNNAGTGQFF. The CDR3 DNA sequence: TGTGCCACCAGGAATAATGCCGGGACAGGGCAGTTCTTC.

The gene calls are TRBV2 and TRBJ1-2; TRBD1 might be the D (6 bases). The ends were cut back, 3 bases at V and 3 bases at J, with 11 bases in the middle. Per germline, CDR1 SNHLY and CDR2 FYNNEI. The CDR3 is 14 residues long. CDR3 in amino acids: CASSDPGEYYGYTF. DNA of the CDR3: TGTGCCAGCAGTGATCCAGGGGAGTACTATGGCTACACCTTC.

This sequence joins TRBV28 and TRBJ1-6; D call uncertain. The CDR3 has 12 amino acids. Germline CDR1 reads MDHEN; CDR2 reads SYDVKM. V was shortened by 8 bases and J by 6 bases, with 8 bases between the two germline ends. CDR3 DNA sequence: TGTGCCAGCGCAACGAGTAATTCACCCCTCCACTTT. Translated, it gives CASATSNSPLHF.

The chain joins TRBV7-9 to TRBJ1-5; D remains unclear. Germline V gene sequence: CDR1 SEHNR, CDR2 FQNEAQ (reference sequence). The CDR3 has 13 amino acids. Trimming cost V 4 bases and J 3 bases, with 7 bases left between them. CDR3 coding DNA: TGTGCCAGCAGCTCAATGGCCAATCAGCCCCAGCATTTT. This translates into CASSSMANQPQHF.

The genes are TRBV11-2 and TRBJ2-7; D unclear. Germline loops: CDR1 SGHAT, CDR2 FQNNGV. The length of the CDR3 is 12 residues. Between the trimmed V and J ends, which lost 3 bases and 1 base, there was a span of 4 bases. DNA of the CDR3: TGTGCCAGCAGCTTCCGGTCCTACGAGCAGTACGTC. Protein sequence: CASSFRSYEQYV.

The rearrangement links TRBV11-2 to TRBJ1-1; D perhaps matches TRBD1 (5 bases). Germline loops: CDR1 SGHAT, CDR2 FQNNGV. This CDR3 is built from 14 residues. The V end lost 5 bases, the J end lost 6 bases, and 16 bases lay between the germline ends. The CDR3 bases are TGTGCCAGCAGCCCATCTAGGGGAATGTCTGAAGCTTTCTTT. It is translated as CASSPSRGMSEAFF.

The rearrangement joins TRBV9 to TRBJ2-3, with 7 nucleotides matching TRBD2. The V gene end was trimmed by 2 bases and the J gene end by 1 base; junction bases not matched to a gene: 1. This CDR3 region has 14 residues. CDR1 is SGDLS and CDR2 is YYNGEE in the germline V gene. CDR3 in DNA: TGTGCCAGCAGCGTTCTAGCGGGCACAGATACGCAGTATTTT. Its protein is CASSVLAGTDTQYF.

The rearrangement links TRBV25-1 to TRBJ2-7; 8 nucleotides line up with TRBD1. Germline V gene lookup returns CDR1 MGHDK and CDR2 SYGVNS. This CDR3 is 14 amino acids long. V gave up 3 bases and J gave up 3 bases; unmatched junction bases: 4. This chain's CDR3 is CASSESGTGYEQYF. The CDR3 region has the DNA TGTGCCAGCAGTGAGTCCGGGACAGGCTACGAGCAGTACTTC.